This is a list of T cell receptor beta chains from one sample in a study of cytomegalovirus exposure and HLA in healthy donors. Sequencing used immunoSEQ multiplex PCR; TCRdb keeps in-frame clones, though not all of them. The table lists under 200,000 clones, around 77% of them singletons. Input material: PBMCs. The receptors here all came from a man aged 60 to 69 in good health and CMV-seronegative. The CDR3 runs from the conserved cysteine through the conserved F or W. Each record gives: V gene, J gene, CDR3 protein.

v_gene: TRBV25-1
j_gene: TRBJ2-3
CDR3aa: CASSAVPGQGGGTDTQYF

v_gene: TRBV5-6
j_gene: TRBJ2-7
CDR3aa: CASSLDRATFYEQYF

v_gene: TRBV6-1
j_gene: TRBJ1-1
CDR3aa: CASSARGPEAFF

v_gene: TRBV6-5
j_gene: TRBJ1-5
CDR3aa: CASRQGVGQPQHF

v_gene: TRBV6-6
j_gene: TRBJ1-4
CDR3aa: CASSYRGNEKLFF

v_gene: TRBV30
j_gene: TRBJ1-1
CDR3aa: CAQSRGTTEAFF

v_gene: TRBV9
j_gene: TRBJ1-1
CDR3aa: CASSVRLIRDEAFF

v_gene: TRBV6-5
j_gene: TRBJ2-7
CDR3aa: CASSLLGEVNEQYF

v_gene: TRBV9
j_gene: TRBJ1-6
CDR3aa: CASSVGTVGFFSPLHF

v_gene: TRBV29-1
j_gene: TRBJ1-5
CDR3aa: CSARQGNQPQHF

v_gene: TRBV28
j_gene: TRBJ2-1
CDR3aa: CASSPLRQGQGYEQFF

v_gene: TRBV28
j_gene: TRBJ1-2
CDR3aa: CASTPPGFYYGYTF

v_gene: TRBV19
j_gene: TRBJ1-1
CDR3aa: CASSVSGTINTEAFF

v_gene: TRBV6-6
j_gene: TRBJ1-2
CDR3aa: CASSPPQTEGYGYTF